Described below is a single TCR beta chain sequence and its context. The data belong to a study of blood T cells in healthy people across ages. V lost 5 bases, J lost 2 bases, and 12 bases lay in between. CDR3 length equals 14 residues. The germline gives CDR1 DFQATT, CDR2 SNEGSKA (reference sequence). For the second PCR, which ran for about 6 to 11 cycles, a sample-barcoded 5' primer and a J-beta primer mix were used. Individual samples furnished no less than 3 million CDR3-containing paired-end reads apiece. MiXCR, applied by TCRdb to the 5' RACE reads, yields one record per CDR3 protein. The sample records 1.5 million to 1.9 million distinct CDR3 sequences, roughly 43% being singletons.

The source is a woman between 18 and 29 years old in good health. The material sequenced was blood. The chain uses TRBV20-1 and TRBJ1-4, with D possibly matching TRBD1 (5 bases). The CDR3 region is CSARPRGTNEKLFF. CDR3 sequence (DNA): TGCAGTGCTCGCCCCCGGGGGACTAATGAAAAACTGTTTTTT.